This TCR beta chain emerged from a study of shared clonotypes between healthy human individuals. About the study: Per donor, three plates held CD4 naive cells, three held CD4 memory, two held CD8 naive and one held CD8 memory. The study's findings and limits: Generally, estimated richness proved larger in naive subsets than it did in memory subsets. In the sorted subsets, rarefaction showed sequencing was incomplete despite large depth.

Across several immunoSEQ plates, the genomic DNA of each subset was split evenly. The protocol was immunoSEQ multiplex PCR, while the TCRdb copy is restricted to in-frame clones and leaves out a portion. The repertoire holds a few million clones, around 90% seen once, with over 0.12% in the top ten. The germline V gene encodes CDR1 MGHDK and CDR2 SYGVNS. V was clipped by 9 bases and J by 2 bases, with 14 bases between them. The CDR3 is made up of 14 amino acids. Worth noting for this clone: The antigen is undetermined.

The receptor comes from a man aged 18-30 years in good health. Input material: naive CD4+ T cells sorted from blood. Documented subset: CD45RA+ positively selected. The chain has TRBV25-1 and TRBJ1-5; no clear D gene. The CDR3 coding sequence is TGTGCCAGTGGGTCGGGCCTTGGCAATCAGCCCCAGCATTTT. Protein: CASGSGLGNQPQHF.